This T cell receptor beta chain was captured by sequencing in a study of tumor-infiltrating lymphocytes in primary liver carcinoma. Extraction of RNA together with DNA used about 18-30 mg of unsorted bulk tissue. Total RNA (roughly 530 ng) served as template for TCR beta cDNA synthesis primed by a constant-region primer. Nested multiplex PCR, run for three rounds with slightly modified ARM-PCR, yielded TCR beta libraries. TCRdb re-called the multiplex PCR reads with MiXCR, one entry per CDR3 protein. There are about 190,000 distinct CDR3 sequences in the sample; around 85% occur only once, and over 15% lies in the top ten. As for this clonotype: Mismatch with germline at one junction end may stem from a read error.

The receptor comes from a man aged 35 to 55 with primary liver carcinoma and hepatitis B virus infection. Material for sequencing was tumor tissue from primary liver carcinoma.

The CDR3 DNA reads TGTACCAGCAGCTCAGGAACAGGCCACACTGAAGCTTTCTTT. It codes for CTSSSGTGHTEAFF. The rearrangement uses TRBV5-4 and TRBJ1-1; D may be TRBD1 (5 bases). The CDR3 has 14 amino acids. CDR1 is SGHNT, CDR2 YYREEE, per germline (reference sequence). Combining the CDR3 with reference TRBV5-4 and TRBJ1-1 gives the whole variable domain ETGVTQSPTHLIKTRGQQVTLRCSSQSGHNTVSWYQQALGQGPQFIFQYYREEENGRGNFPPRFSGLQFPNYSSELNVNALELDDSALYLCTSSSGTGHTEAFFGQGTRLTVV.